This section outlines one T cell receptor (beta chain) sequence together with its context. The antigen remains unidentified. The V gene's germline CDR1 is SGHNT and CDR2 YENEEA. The CDR3 runs to 15 residues. Trimming at V came to 5 bases and at J to 2 bases, leaving 6 bases not matched to a gene. The sample is drawn from a study of T cells in localized non-small cell lung cancer. The study's findings and limits: In adjacent lung appeared a median about 58 of the top 100 tumor clones.

Using immunoSEQ multiplex PCR, the repertoire was profiled, and TCRdb retains in-frame clones only, with some absent. This sample has more than 2,500 clones, with about 27% found just once. The material sequenced was lung tumor tissue, taken before any cancer treatment. The chain links TRBV11-3 to TRBJ2-5, with 9 bases aligning to TRBD1. The receptor was derived from a woman aged 35 to 70 with stage I lung adenocarcinoma. CDR3 residues: CASSPQGASQETQYF. Written as DNA, the CDR3 is TGTGCCAGCAGCCCACAGGGGGCGTCTCAAGAGACCCAGTACTTC.